The 10 T cell receptor beta chains below all came from one sample that was sequenced in a study of cytomegalovirus exposure and HLA in healthy donors (dated by TCRdb to the late 2010s). Library method: the immunoSEQ multiplex PCR assay. The multiplex PCR relied on a mix of 60 forward primers for TCR Vbeta segments and 13 reverse primers for TCR Jbeta segments. As stored in TCRdb, this immuneACCESS dataset retains in-frame rearrangements with V and J assigned. A fraction of the clones does not appear; measured against another copy, unresolved V genes explain less than half of the discrepancy, and the remainder lacks a known reason. The sample table holds some 70,000 clones. Less than 6% of the sample lies in the top ten. The sequenced sample consisted of PBMCs. All receptors come from a man in his forties or fifties in good health and CMV-seronegative.

The chain couples TRBV7-9 to TRBJ1-1; no definite D call. Trimming cost V 1 base and J 8 bases, with 23 bases left between them. CDR1 is SEHNR, CDR2 FQNEAQ, per germline (reference sequence). This CDR3 has 17 amino acids. CDR3 in amino acids: CASSLDIMFARTDEAFF. The CDR3 nucleotides are TGTGCCAGCAGCTTAGACATTATGTTTGCCCGGACTGACGAAGCTTTCTTT.

The V and J genes are TRBV4-3 and TRBJ2-1; D perhaps matches TRBD2 (5 bases). From germline, CDR1 is LGHNA and CDR2 YSLEER. This CDR3 contains 14 residues. Trimming took off 7 bases at V and 6 bases at J, with 16 bases between the two ends. The CDR3, as DNA: TGCGCCAGCACCGATCGGGATTCGGGCAATGAGCAGTTCTTC. It yields the protein CASTDRDSGNEQFF.

The chain is built from TRBV10-3 and TRBJ2-7; D is possibly TRBD2 (6 bases). Per the germline V gene, CDR1 is ENHRY and CDR2 is SYGVKD. Trimming shortened V by 0 bases and J by 4 bases, and 13 bases separated the two germline ends. CDR3 length: 15 amino acids. The CDR3 coding sequence is TGTGCCATCAGTGAGTCCCAAGGTCGGGGGTACGAGCAGTACTTC. Translating gives CAISESQGRGYEQYF.

The chain has TRBV4-1 and TRBJ2-3, with 9 bases matching TRBD2. With 1 base clipped from V and 2 bases from J, the junction kept 7 bases outside the gene matches. Germline V CDR1 and CDR2: MGHRA, YSYEKL. The CDR3 is 17 amino acids. The CDR3 sequence is CASSQVPSGVSTDTQYF. The CDR3 DNA reads TGCGCCAGCAGCCAAGTGCCTAGCGGGGTCTCCACAGATACGCAGTATTTT.

Here the CDR3 reads CASSFGASGEETQYF. In nucleotides, the CDR3 is TGTGCCAGCAGCTTTGGGGCTAGCGGGGAAGAGACCCAGTACTTC. The V and J genes are TRBV11-3 and TRBJ2-5; 9 bases agree with TRBD2. There are 15 residues in the CDR3. The V gene end was trimmed by 3 bases and the J gene end by 3 bases; junction bases not matched to a gene: 5. Germline CDR1 and CDR2: SGHNT and YENEEA.

The V and J genes are TRBV2 and TRBJ1-6, with D tentatively TRBD1 (6 bases). V was pared by 9 bases and J by 7 bases, with 7 bases between. This CDR3 is 11 amino acids long. CDR1 SNHLY and CDR2 FYNNEI come from the germline V gene. CDR3 sequence: CASTGNSPLHF. CDR3 in DNA: TGTGCCAGTACAGGGAATTCACCCCTCCACTTT.

About this clone: The sample contains more than one DNA sequence encoding this CDR3. The rearrangement uses TRBV10-3 and TRBJ2-3, with TRBD2 matching over 9 bases. The CDR3 length is 15 residues. CDR1 and CDR2 from the germline V gene are ENHRY and SYGVKD. The CDR3 protein is CAIQSRGGRGDTQYF. CDR3 in DNA: TGTGCTATCCAGTCTCGAGGCGGGAGGGGAGATACGCAGTATTTT.

The rearrangement uses TRBV5-8 and TRBJ1-4, with 8 bases identical to TRBD1. CDR1 is SGHTS and CDR2 is YDEGEE in the germline V gene. With V trimmed by 4 bases and J by 2 bases, 4 bases remained unmatched. The CDR3 extends over 15 amino acids. The CDR3 loop is CASSRDRGTNEKLFF. The CDR3 bases are TGTGCCAGCAGCCGTGACAGGGGTACTAATGAAAAACTGTTTTTT.

The V gene is TRBV13, the J gene TRBJ2-7; no definite D call. The ends were cut back, 1 base at V and 3 bases at J, with 4 bases in the middle. Germline CDR1 PRHDT, CDR2 FYEKMQ (reference sequence). This CDR3 spans 12 amino acids. The CDR3 spells CASSLANYEQYF. The CDR3 nucleotides read TGTGCCAGCAGCTTAGCAAACTACGAGCAGTACTTC.

V gene TRBV10-3 combines with J gene TRBJ1-5; TRBD1 aligns across 10 bases. Germline V CDR1 and CDR2: ENHRY, SYGVKD. The CDR3 extends over 15 amino acids. The V and J ends lost 5 bases and 3 bases, in that order; junction bases with no gene match: 4. The CDR3 loop reads CAISPGTGDNQPQHF. CDR3 DNA sequence: TGTGCCATCAGTCCCGGGACAGGGGACAATCAGCCCCAGCATTTT.